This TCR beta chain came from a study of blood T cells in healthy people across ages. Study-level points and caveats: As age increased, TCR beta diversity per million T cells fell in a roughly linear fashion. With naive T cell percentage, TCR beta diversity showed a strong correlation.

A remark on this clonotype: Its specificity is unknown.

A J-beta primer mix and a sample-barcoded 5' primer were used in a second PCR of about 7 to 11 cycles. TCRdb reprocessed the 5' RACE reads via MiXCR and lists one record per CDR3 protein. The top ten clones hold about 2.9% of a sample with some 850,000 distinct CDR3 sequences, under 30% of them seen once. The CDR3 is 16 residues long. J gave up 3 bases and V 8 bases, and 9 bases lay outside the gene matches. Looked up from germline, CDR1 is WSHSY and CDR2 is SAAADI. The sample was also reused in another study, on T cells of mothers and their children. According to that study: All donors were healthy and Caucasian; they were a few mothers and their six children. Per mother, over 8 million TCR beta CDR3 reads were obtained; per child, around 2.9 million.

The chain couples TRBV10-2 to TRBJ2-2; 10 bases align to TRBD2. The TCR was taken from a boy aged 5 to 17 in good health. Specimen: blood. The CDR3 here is CASGGAGGLYTGELFF. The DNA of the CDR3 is TGCGCCAGCGGGGGAGCGGGGGGGCTGTACACCGGGGAGCTGTTTTTT.